This TCR beta chain was observed in a study of cytomegalovirus exposure and HLA in healthy donors. Study-wide findings and caveats: Productive rates of about 87% or about 30% were seen for most TCR beta V segments in an earlier analysis. CMV serostatus was the sole immune exposure data available.

Remarks on this clone: No antigen is known for it.

With V trimmed by 6 bases and J by 5 bases, 9 bases remained unmatched. This CDR3 spans 15 amino acids. CDR1 and CDR2 (germline): SEHNR, FQNEAQ (reference sequence). It was with 60 Vbeta and 13 Jbeta primers that the PCR ran. Profiling relied on immunoSEQ multiplex PCR, and the TCRdb table lists in-frame clones only, not all of them. The sample carries 150,000 to 200,000 clones, around 79% recorded once. The sample was PBMCs. The source of this sequence is a middle-aged woman in good health and CMV-seronegative. V and J are TRBV7-9 and TRBJ2-5, with 10 bases that match TRBD1. The CDR3 sequence: CASRHRDRGQETQYF. The DNA of the CDR3 is TGTGCCAGCAGGCACCGGGACAGGGGTCAGGAGACCCAGTACTTC.